A selection of T cell receptor beta chains follows, all from one sample in a study of shared clonotypes between healthy human individuals. The assay was immunoSEQ multiplex PCR, and TCRdb's table has in-frame clones only and misses some. Among roughly 2.2 million clones, 80% to 95% were seen once, and the ten largest hold under 0.45%. Material: naive CD4+ T cells from PBMCs. The receptors stem from a man younger than 35 in good health. Some clones in this sample may be carry-over from other donors' samples. The CDR3 runs from the conserved cysteine through the conserved F or W. A D gene is named only where the DNA matches it firmly. Rows give clone size only sometimes, using once, few, many, or a class for an expanded clone.

V gene	D gene	clone size	J gene	CDR3 protein	CDR3 DNA
TRBV27	TRBD2	.	TRBJ2-2	CASSRSGERNTGELFF	TGTGCCAGCAGTCGTAGCGGGGAAAGGAACACCGGGGAGCTGTTTTTT
TRBV28	.	.	TRBJ1-2	CASRPGRSDYGYTF	TGTGCCAGCCGCCCCGGGCGGTCAGACTATGGCTACACCTTC
TRBV28	.	once	TRBJ1-2	CASSLYTPVVYGYTF	TGTGCCAGCAGTTTATATACCCCGGTTGTATATGGCTACACCTTC
TRBV6-6	TRBD2	once	TRBJ2-5	CASKEREGQETQYF	TGTGCCAGCAAGGAGCGGGAGGGCCAAGAGACCCAGTACTTC
TRBV7-9	.	once	TRBJ2-1	CASSPQSVLSPGEQFF	TGTGCCAGCAGCCCACAATCAGTTCTCTCCCCGGGAGAGCAGTTCTTC
TRBV19	.	once	TRBJ1-5	CASSIERRGPQPQHF	TGTGCCAGTAGTATAGAACGGCGGGGACCACAGCCCCAGCATTTT
TRBV6-5	.	.	TRBJ2-7	CASSYSRGLYEQYF	TGTGCCAGCAGTTACTCAAGGGGCCTATACGAGCAGTACTTC
TRBV20-1	.	.	TRBJ2-5	CSAPLETQYF	TGCAGTGCCCCCTTGGAGACCCAGTACTTC
TRBV9	TRBD1	once	TRBJ2-7	CASSVHGTGEYEQYF	TGTGCCAGCAGCGTACACGGAACAGGGGAATACGAGCAGTACTTC
TRBV18	TRBD1	.	TRBJ2-7	CASSPTGTGGYEQYF	TGTGCCAGCTCACCTACCGGGACAGGAGGCTACGAGCAGTACTTC
TRBV6-1	.	.	TRBJ2-3	CASSEDVDTQYF	TGTGCCAGCAGTGAAGATGTGGATACGCAGTATTTT
TRBV7-8	.	.	TRBJ1-1	CASSLVSHTEAFF	TGTGCCAGCAGCTTAGTATCCCACACTGAAGCTTTCTTT
TRBV4-1	.	.	TRBJ1-2	CASSQQGDYGYTF	TGCGCCAGCAGCCAACAGGGTGACTATGGCTACACCTTC
TRBV18	.	.	TRBJ1-2	CASSPSQGRYNDGYTF	TGTGCCAGCTCACCATCCCAGGGGAGGTATAACGATGGCTACACCTTC
TRBV6-6	TRBD2	.	TRBJ2-1	CASRKGLVGSEQFF	TGTGCCAGCAGAAAGGGACTAGTAGGTTCTGAGCAGTTCTTC
TRBV29-1	TRBD1	.	TRBJ2-3	CSGRTGGTDTQYF	TGCAGCGGAAGGACAGGGGGAACAGATACGCAGTATTTT
TRBV19	.	once	TRBJ1-2	CASSTGDRRLYGYTF	TGTGCCAGTAGTACGGGAGACAGGCGACTATATGGCTACACCTTC
TRBV6-5	.	.	TRBJ1-2	CASSPVSAYGYTF	TGTGCCAGCAGTCCGGTTTCGGCCTATGGCTACACCTTC
TRBV5-1	.	.	TRBJ1-2	CASSYVVGSNYGYTF	TGCGCCAGCAGCTACGTAGTTGGATCTAACTATGGCTACACCTTC
TRBV10-3	TRBD1	.	TRBJ1-2	CAISESGGAGYTF	TGTGCCATCAGTGAGTCAGGGGGCGCGGGCTACACCTTC
TRBV7-9	.	once	TRBJ2-1	CANPGEGYNEQFF	TGTGCCAATCCCGGAGAGGGCTACAATGAGCAGTTCTTC
TRBV28	TRBD2	.	TRBJ2-7	CASSSGGVYEQYF	TGTGCCAGTTCCAGCGGGGGAGTTTACGAGCAGTACTTC
TRBV7-7	TRBD2	.	TRBJ2-5	CASSPSGQETQYF	TGTGCCAGCAGCCCTAGCGGGCAAGAGACCCAGTACTTC
TRBV5-1	.	.	TRBJ1-2	CASSPGDQGGYGYTF	TGCGCCAGCAGCCCCGGAGACCAGGGCGGCTATGGCTACACCTTC
TRBV27	.	.	TRBJ2-6	CASSLWGESSGANVLTF	TGTGCCAGCAGTCTCTGGGGTGAAAGCTCTGGGGCCAACGTCCTGACTTTC
TRBV5-1	TRBD1	.	TRBJ1-1	CASSLKGQGTEAFF	TGCGCCAGCAGCTTGAAGGGACAGGGCACTGAAGCTTTCTTT
TRBV6-5	.	.	TRBJ2-3	CASRSPSTDTQYF	TGTGCCAGCAGGAGCCCCAGCACAGATACGCAGTATTTT
TRBV18	.	.	TRBJ2-3	CASSPRTGSADTQYF	TGTGCCAGCTCACCACGAACAGGGTCCGCAGATACGCAGTATTTT
TRBV27	.	.	TRBJ1-3	CASSPLPKNSGNTIYF	TGTGCCAGCAGTCCCCTGCCCAAAAACTCTGGAAACACCATATATTTT
TRBV19	.	.	TRBJ1-5	CASSIERRLYQPQHF	TGTGCCAGTAGTATAGAGAGACGGTTATATCAGCCCCAGCATTTT
TRBV6-5	.	.	TRBJ2-6	CASSYSMGRGANVLTF	TGTGCCAGCAGTTACTCGATGGGACGTGGGGCCAACGTCCTGACTTTC
TRBV7-9	.	.	TRBJ1-1	CASSLITDTEAFF	TGTGCCAGCAGCTTAATCACGGACACTGAAGCTTTCTTT
TRBV6-5	.	.	TRBJ2-7	CASSLPYPYEQYF	TGTGCCAGCAGTCTACCCTATCCCTACGAGCAGTACTTC
TRBV5-1	TRBD1	.	TRBJ2-2	CASGTGGRTGELFF	TGCGCCAGCGGGACAGGGGGCCGGACCGGGGAGCTGTTTTTT
TRBV5-1	TRBD1	.	TRBJ2-5	CASSLQGGQETQYF	TGCGCCAGCAGCTTACAGGGGGGTCAAGAGACCCAGTACTTC
TRBV7-9	.	once	TRBJ1-4	CASSLYGGADEKLFF	TGTGCCAGCAGCTTATACGGGGGCGCGGATGAAAAACTGTTTTTT
TRBV7-7	.	.	TRBJ2-7	CASSYRDGKNYEQYF	TGTGCCAGCAGCTACCGGGACGGTAAAAACTACGAGCAGTACTTC
TRBV28	.	.	TRBJ2-5	CASSSRPDRGETQYF	TGTGCCAGCAGTTCCCGGCCTGATCGGGGAGAGACCCAGTACTTC
TRBV5-1	.	once	TRBJ1-4	CASSLLGAGSSNEKLFF	TGCGCCAGCAGCTTGTTAGGGGCAGGGAGCTCTAATGAAAAACTGTTTTTT
TRBV7-9	TRBD1	.	TRBJ2-5	CASSPGRQGSQETQYF	TGTGCCAGCAGCCCCGGACGACAGGGATCCCAAGAGACCCAGTACTTC
TRBV25-1	TRBD1	few	TRBJ1-1	CASSELGDSDTEAFF	TGTGCCAGCAGTGAATTAGGGGACAGTGACACTGAAGCTTTCTTT
TRBV2	TRBD2	.	TRBJ2-3	CASTPGLAGGRDTQYF	TGTGCCAGCACTCCCGGACTAGCGGGAGGGAGGGATACGCAGTATTTT
TRBV28	TRBD1	once	TRBJ2-7	CASSPLAGQGYEQYF	TGTGCCAGCAGTCCGCTTGCGGGACAGGGATACGAGCAGTACTTC
TRBV5-1	.	.	TRBJ1-3	CASSLTGSSGNTIYF	TGCGCCAGCAGCTTGACGGGTTCCTCTGGAAACACCATATATTTT
TRBV13	.	.	TRBJ1-2	CASVLTPDSYGYTF	TGTGCCAGCGTATTGACGCCGGATAGCTATGGCTACACCTTC
TRBV15	TRBD2	.	TRBJ2-1	CATSRGTSGRTNEQFF	TGTGCCACCAGCAGAGGGACTAGCGGGAGGACTAATGAGCAGTTCTTC
TRBV6-5	.	.	TRBJ1-1	CASSYSYRVVTEAFF	TGTGCCAGCAGTTACTCGTACAGGGTGGTTACTGAAGCTTTCTTT
TRBV7-2	.	.	TRBJ1-2	CASSLGGGFNGYTF	TGTGCCAGCAGCTTAGGGGGAGGGTTTAATGGCTACACCTTC
TRBV10-3	.	.	TRBJ2-7	CAISGQDPYEQYF	TGTGCCATCAGTGGGCAGGACCCGTACGAGCAGTACTTC
TRBV7-2	TRBD2	.	TRBJ2-1	CASSLGTSGDEQFF	TGTGCCAGCAGCTTAGGGACTAGCGGCGATGAGCAGTTCTTC
TRBV11-2	.	.	TRBJ1-2	CASSLKGSYGYTF	TGTGCCAGCAGCTTAAAAGGGAGCTATGGCTACACCTTC
TRBV18	TRBD1	.	TRBJ2-7	CASSPPGDRVREQYF	TGTGCCAGCTCACCACCTGGAGACAGGGTTCGCGAGCAGTACTTC
TRBV4-1	.	.	TRBJ2-2	CASSQAQGATGELFF	TGCGCCAGCAGCCAAGCGCAGGGTGCCACCGGGGAGCTGTTTTTT
TRBV18	.	.	TRBJ1-5	CASSPGWGNQPQHF	TGTGCCAGCTCACCAGGGTGGGGCAATCAGCCCCAGCATTTT
TRBV11-3	TRBD2	.	TRBJ2-1	CASSFGGPGTSSYNEQFF	TGTGCCAGCAGCTTCGGCGGTCCCGGGACTAGCTCCTACAATGAGCAGTTCTTC
TRBV2	.	.	TRBJ1-2	CASTYTDMGYTF	TGTGCCAGCACCTACACGGATATGGGCTACACCTTC
TRBV4-3	.	.	TRBJ2-7	CASSPKRGGASEQYF	TGCGCCAGCAGCCCTAAAAGGGGGGGAGCGAGCGAGCAGTACTTC
TRBV14	.	.	TRBJ1-2	CASSQVAGVIYGYTF	TGTGCCAGCAGCCAAGTAGCAGGGGTTATCTATGGCTACACCTTC
TRBV2	TRBD1	.	TRBJ2-3	CASREQGVISTDTQYF	TGTGCCAGCAGGGAACAGGGGGTGATTAGCACAGATACGCAGTATTTT